This T cell receptor beta chain comes out of a study of PD-L1 blockade in urothelial cancer. Profiled with immunoSEQ multiplex PCR; TCRdb holds only in-frame clones, not every one. Among 38,000 or so clones listed, roughly 80% were seen once. Sample time point: peripheral blood 6 weeks after treatment start. This TCR was recovered from a man aged 35 to 55 with urothelial cancer. The sequenced sample was PBMCs, obtained around atezolizumab (anti-PD-L1) treatment.

Written as DNA, the CDR3 is TGTGCCATCGCGGACAGGGGGACGAGCTCCTACGAGCAGTACTTC. Its protein is CAIADRGTSSYEQYF. J is TRBJ2-7 and V is TRBV10-3; 10 nucleotides match TRBD1. The V gene's germline CDR1 is ENHRY and CDR2 SYGVKD. This CDR3 is 15 amino acids long. With V trimmed by 8 bases and J by 0 bases, 7 bases remained unmatched.